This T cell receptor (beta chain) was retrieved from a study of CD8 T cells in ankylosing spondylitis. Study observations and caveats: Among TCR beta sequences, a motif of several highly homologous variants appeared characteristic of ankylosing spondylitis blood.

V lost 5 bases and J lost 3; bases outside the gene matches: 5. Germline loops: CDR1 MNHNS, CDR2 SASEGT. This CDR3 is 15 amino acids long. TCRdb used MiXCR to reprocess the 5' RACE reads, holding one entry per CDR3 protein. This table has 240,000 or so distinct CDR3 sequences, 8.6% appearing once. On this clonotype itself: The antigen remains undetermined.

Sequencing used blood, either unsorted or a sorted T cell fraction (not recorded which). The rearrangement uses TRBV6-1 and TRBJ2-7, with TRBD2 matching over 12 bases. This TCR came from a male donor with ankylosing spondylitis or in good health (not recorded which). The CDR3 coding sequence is TGTGCCAGCAGTCCCCTAGCGGGAGGGAACTACGAGCAGTACTTC. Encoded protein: CASSPLAGGNYEQYF.